This T cell receptor beta chain is drawn from a study of cytomegalovirus exposure and HLA in healthy donors. This CDR3 spans 14 amino acids. Looked up from germline, CDR1 is SGHDT and CDR2 is YYEEEE. V was clipped by 3 bases and J by 5 bases; unmatched bases: 6. Primers for the PCR totalled 60 Vbeta and 13 Jbeta. The data were produced by immunoSEQ multiplex PCR, yet TCRdb's version contains in-frame clones alone and is incomplete. Of more than 200,000 clones detected, about 80% appear once; the ten largest clones hold roughly 15%. Sequencing was carried out using PBMCs. The clonotype comes from a man aged 40-55 years in good health and CMV-seronegative. V gene TRBV5-6 combines with J gene TRBJ2-3; 7 bases fit TRBD2. The CDR3 loop reads CASSWGGEVDTQYF. The DNA for the CDR3 is TGTGCCAGCAGCTGGGGGGGGGAGGTAGATACGCAGTATTTT.